This paragraph covers one TCR beta chain sequence. Assay used: immunoSEQ multiplex PCR; TCRdb lists only in-frame clones, some missing. The repertoire holds about 92,000 clones, around 92% seen once, with over 2% in the top ten. These data belong to a study of T cell changes during pregnancy in multiple sclerosis. Germline CDR1 reads SQVTM; CDR2 reads ANQGSEA. V was trimmed by 7 bases and J by 9 bases, leaving 19 bases between them. This CDR3 region has 13 residues. The receptor was derived from a female donor with multiple sclerosis, enrolled in a pregnancy study. Source: peripheral blood, taken in the first trimester of pregnancy. This chain links TRBV29-1 with TRBJ1-5, with D tentatively TRBD1 (6 bases). The CDR3 nucleotides read TGCAGCGCTACGGACAGACCCGGAGGGCCCCAGCATTTT. Protein product: CSATDRPGGPQHF. The whole variable domain, remainder taken from reference TRBV29-1 and TRBJ1-5, is SAVISQKPSRDICQRGTSLTIQCQVDSQVTMMFWYRQQPGQSLTLIATANQGSEATYESGFVIDKFPISRPNLTFSTLTVSNMSPEDSSIYLCSATDRPGGPQHFGDGTRLSIL.